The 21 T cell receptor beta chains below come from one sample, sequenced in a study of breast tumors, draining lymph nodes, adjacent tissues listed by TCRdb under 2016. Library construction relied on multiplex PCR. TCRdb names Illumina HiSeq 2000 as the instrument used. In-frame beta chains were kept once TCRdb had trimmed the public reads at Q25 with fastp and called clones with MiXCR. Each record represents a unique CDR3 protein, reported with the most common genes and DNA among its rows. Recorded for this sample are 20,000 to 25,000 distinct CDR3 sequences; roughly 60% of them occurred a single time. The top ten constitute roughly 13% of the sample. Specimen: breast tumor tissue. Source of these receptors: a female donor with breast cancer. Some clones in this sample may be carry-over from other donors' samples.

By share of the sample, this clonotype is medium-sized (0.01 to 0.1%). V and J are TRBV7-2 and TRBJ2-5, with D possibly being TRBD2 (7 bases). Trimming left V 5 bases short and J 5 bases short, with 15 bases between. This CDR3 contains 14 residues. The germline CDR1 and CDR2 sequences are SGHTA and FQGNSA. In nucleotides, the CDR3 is TGTGCCAGCAGCCTCCCGGGGGGCGGGGAGACCCAGTACTTC. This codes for CASSLPGGGETQYF.

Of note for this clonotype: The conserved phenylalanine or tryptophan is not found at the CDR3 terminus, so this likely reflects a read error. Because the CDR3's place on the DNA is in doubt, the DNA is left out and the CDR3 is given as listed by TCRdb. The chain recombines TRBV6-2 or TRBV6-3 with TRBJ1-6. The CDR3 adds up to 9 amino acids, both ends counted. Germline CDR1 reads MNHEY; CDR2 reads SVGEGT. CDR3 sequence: CASSYSIAT.

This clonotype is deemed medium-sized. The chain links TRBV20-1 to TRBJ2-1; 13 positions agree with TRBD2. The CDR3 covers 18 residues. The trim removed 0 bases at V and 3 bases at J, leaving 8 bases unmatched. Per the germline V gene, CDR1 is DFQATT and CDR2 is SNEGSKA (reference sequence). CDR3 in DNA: TGCAGTGCTAGAGAAGCCAGATGGACTAGCGGGAGCTACAATGAGCAGTTCTTC. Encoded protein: CSAREARWTSGSYNEQFF.

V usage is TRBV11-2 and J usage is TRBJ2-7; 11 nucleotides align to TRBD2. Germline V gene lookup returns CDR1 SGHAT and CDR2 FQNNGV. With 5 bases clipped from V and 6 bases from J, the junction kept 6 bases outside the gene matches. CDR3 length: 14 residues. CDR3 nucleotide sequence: TGTGCCAGCAGCACTAGCGGGAGAAGGAGCGAGCAGTACTTC. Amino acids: CASSTSGRRSEQYF.

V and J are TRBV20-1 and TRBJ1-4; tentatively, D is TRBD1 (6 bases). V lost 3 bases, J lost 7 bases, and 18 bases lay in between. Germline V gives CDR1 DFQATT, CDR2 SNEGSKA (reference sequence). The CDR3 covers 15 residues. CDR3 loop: CSASRGGRASEKLFF. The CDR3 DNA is TGCAGTGCTAGTAGGGGGGGCAGGGCGAGTGAAAAACTGTTTTTT.

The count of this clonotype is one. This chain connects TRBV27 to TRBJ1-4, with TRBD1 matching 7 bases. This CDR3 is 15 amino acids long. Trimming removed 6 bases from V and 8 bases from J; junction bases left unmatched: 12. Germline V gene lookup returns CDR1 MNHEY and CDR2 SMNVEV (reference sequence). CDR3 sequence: CASSRGGTVAEKLFF. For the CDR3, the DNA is TGTGCCAGCAGCAGAGGGGGGACAGTCGCAGAAAAACTGTTTTTT.

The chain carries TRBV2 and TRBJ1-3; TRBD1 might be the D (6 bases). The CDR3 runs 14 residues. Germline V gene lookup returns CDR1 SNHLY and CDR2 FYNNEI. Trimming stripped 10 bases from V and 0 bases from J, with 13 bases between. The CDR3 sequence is CANYQQGSGNTIYF. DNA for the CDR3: TGTGCCAACTACCAACAGGGCTCTGGAAACACCATATATTTT.

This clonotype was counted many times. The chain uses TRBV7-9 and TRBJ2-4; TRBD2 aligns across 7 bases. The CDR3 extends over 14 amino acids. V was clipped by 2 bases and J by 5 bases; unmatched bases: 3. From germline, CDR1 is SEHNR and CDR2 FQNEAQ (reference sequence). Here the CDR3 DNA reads TGTGCCAGCAGCTTATGGGGGAGGGAAAACATTCAGTACTTC. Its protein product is CASSLWGRENIQYF.

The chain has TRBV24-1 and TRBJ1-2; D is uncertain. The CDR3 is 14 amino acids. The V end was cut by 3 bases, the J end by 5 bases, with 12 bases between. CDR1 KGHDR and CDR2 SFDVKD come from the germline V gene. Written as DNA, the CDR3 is TGTGCCACCAGTGATGGGAACAGAAGATATGGCTACACCTTC. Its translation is CATSDGNRRYGYTF.

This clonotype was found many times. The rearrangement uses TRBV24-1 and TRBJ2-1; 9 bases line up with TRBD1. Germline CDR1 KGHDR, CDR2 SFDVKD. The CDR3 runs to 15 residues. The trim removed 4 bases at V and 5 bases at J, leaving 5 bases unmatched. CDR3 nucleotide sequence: TGTGCCACCAGTGAAGCCGGGACAGGGAACAATGAGCAGTTCTTC. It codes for CATSEAGTGNNEQFF.

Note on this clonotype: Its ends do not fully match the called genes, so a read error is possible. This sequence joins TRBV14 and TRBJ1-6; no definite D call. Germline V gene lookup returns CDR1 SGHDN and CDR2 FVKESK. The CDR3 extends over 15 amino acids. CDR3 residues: CASRRAGNYNSPLHF. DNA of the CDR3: TGTGCCAGCAGACGGGCAGGAAACTATAATTCACCTCTCCACTTT.

This CDR3 reads CASSPQTGEAFF. For the CDR3, the DNA is TGTGCCAGCAGTCCCCAGACAGGAGAGGCGTTCTTC. The chain recombines TRBV2 with TRBJ2-1; weak D call: TRBD1 (6 bases). The CDR3 is 12 amino acids. V gave up 5 bases and J gave up 15 bases, with 17 bases separating them. CDR1 SNHLY and CDR2 FYNNEI come from the germline V gene.

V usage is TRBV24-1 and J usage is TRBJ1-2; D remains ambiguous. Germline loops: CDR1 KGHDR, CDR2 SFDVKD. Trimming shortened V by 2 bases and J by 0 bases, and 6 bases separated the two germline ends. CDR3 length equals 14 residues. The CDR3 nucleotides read TGTGCCACCAGTGATTCCATAGCTAACTATGGCTACACCTTC. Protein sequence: CATSDSIANYGYTF.

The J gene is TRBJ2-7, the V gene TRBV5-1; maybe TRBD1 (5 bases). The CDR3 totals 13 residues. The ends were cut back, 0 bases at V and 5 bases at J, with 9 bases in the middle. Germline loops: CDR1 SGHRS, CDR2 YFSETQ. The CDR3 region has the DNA TGCGCCAGCAGCTTGGCAGGGTACCACGAGCAGTACTTC. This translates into CASSLAGYHEQYF.

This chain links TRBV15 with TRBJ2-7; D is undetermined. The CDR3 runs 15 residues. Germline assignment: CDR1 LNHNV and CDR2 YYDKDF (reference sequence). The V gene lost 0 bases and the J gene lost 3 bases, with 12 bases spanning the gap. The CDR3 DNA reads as TGTGCCACCAGCAGAGATTTGGCAGGAGTCTACGAGCAGTACTTC. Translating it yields CATSRDLAGVYEQYF. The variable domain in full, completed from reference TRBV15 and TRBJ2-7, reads DAMVIQNPRYQVTQFGKPVTLSCSQTLNHNVMYWYQQKSSQAPKLLFHYYDKDFNNEADTPDNFQSRRPNTSFCFLDIRSPGLGDTAMYLCATSRDLAGVYEQYFGPGTRLTVT.

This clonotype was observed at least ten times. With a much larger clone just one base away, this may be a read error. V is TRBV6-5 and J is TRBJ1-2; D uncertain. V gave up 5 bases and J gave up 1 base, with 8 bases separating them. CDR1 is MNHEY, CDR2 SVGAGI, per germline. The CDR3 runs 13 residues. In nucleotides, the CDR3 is TGTGCCAGCAGTCGGGATATTAACTATGGCTACACCTTC. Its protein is CASSRDINYGYTF.

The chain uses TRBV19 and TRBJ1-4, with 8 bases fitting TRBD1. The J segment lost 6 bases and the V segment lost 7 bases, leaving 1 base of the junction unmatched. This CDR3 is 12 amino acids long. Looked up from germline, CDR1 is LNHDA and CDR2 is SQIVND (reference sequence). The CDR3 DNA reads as TGTGCCAGTAAGACAGGGGATGAAAAACTGTTTTTT. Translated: CASKTGDEKLFF.

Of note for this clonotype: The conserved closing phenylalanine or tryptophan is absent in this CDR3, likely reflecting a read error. The CDR3 nucleotides are TGTGCCAGCACGAAAGGCCAAAATAGCAATCAGCCCCAGCATCTC. This sequence encodes CASTKGQNSNQPQHL. The chain uses TRBV2 and TRBJ1-5; no clear D gene. The CDR3 sequence is 15 residues long. The V gene's germline CDR1 is SNHLY and CDR2 FYNNEI. The ends were cut back, 7 bases at V and 0 bases at J, with 13 bases in the middle.

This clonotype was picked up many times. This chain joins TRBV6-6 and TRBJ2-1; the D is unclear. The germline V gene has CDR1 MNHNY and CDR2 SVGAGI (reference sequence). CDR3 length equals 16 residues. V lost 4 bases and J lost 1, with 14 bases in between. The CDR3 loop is CASSSLLARSYNEQFF. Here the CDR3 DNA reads TGTGCCAGCAGTTCCCTACTGGCCCGATCCTACAATGAGCAGTTCTTC.

The CDR3 reads CSARPRPGERSGNTIYF. The CDR3 DNA reads TGCAGTGCTAGACCAAGGCCAGGGGAAAGATCTGGAAACACCATATATTTT. This chain connects TRBV20-1 to TRBJ1-3; possible D gene TRBD1, 6 bases. The CDR3 is 17 residues long. Germline CDR1 is DFQATT and CDR2 is SNEGSKA (reference sequence). Trimming left V 2 bases short and J 1 base short, with 18 bases between.

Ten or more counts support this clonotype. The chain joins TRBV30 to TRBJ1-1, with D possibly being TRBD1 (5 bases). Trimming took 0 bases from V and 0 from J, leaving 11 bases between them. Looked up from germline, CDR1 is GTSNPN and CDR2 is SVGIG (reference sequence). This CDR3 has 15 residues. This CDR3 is CAWSVWGSLNTEAFF. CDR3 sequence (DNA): TGTGCCTGGAGTGTTTGGGGGAGCCTGAACACTGAAGCTTTCTTT.